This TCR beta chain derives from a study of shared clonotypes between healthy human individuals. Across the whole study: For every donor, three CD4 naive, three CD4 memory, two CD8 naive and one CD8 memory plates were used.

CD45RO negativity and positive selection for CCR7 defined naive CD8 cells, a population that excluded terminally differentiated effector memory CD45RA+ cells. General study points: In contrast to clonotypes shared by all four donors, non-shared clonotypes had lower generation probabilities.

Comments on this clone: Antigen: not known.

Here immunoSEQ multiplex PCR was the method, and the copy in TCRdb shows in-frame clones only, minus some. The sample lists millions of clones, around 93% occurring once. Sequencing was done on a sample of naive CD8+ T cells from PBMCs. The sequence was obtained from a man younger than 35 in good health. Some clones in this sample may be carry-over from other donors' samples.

The CDR3 sequence: CASSYVGTAADTQYF. CDR3 bases: TGTGCCAGCAGTTACGTGGGGACGGCCGCAGATACGCAGTATTTT. The V gene is TRBV28, the J gene TRBJ2-3; D is tentatively TRBD1 or TRBD2 (5 bases each). CDR1 is MDHEN and CDR2 is SYDVKM in the germline V gene. Between the trimmed V and J ends, which lost 4 bases and 4 bases, there was a span of 15 bases. The CDR3 runs 15 residues.